The present TCR beta chain was sequenced within a study of blood T cells in healthy people across ages. Looking at the study overall: The template switching approach captured approximately one barcoded beta molecule for every two T cells. Study observations and caveats: Older age coincided with a roughly linear decline in TCR beta diversity per million T cells.

Turning to this clonotype: What it recognizes is unknown.

Combining a sample-barcoded 5' primer with a J-beta primer mix, a second PCR ran for about 6 to 12 cycles. Tags on each cDNA molecule came from a template-switch adaptor with 12 random nucleotides. TCRdb redid the calling of the 5' RACE reads with MiXCR, one entry per CDR3 protein. The sample holds approximately 770,000 distinct CDR3 sequences, 58% seen once. CDR1 and CDR2 (germline): SQVTM, ANQGSEA. The CDR3 sequence is 11 residues long. Every participating donor contributed approximately 9.5 milliliters of peripheral blood through a draw. The receptor comes from a man aged 30 to 39 in good health. The chain combines TRBV29-1 with TRBJ2-7; tentative D call: TRBD1 (5 bases). The DNA end is more similar to TRBJ2-4, so the J call may be wrong. Sequenced sample: blood. This chain's CDR3 is CSFRGLDIQYF. CDR3 DNA sequence: TGCAGCTTTAGGGGATTGGACATTCAGTACTTC.